This T cell receptor beta chain derives from a study of beta chain features in type 1 diabetes. Study summary: Sorted cells examined across all samples numbered 95 million to 120 million.

CDR3 length equals 17 residues. V shed 1 base and J 6 bases; nucleotides not matched to a gene: 5. Germline V gene data show CDR1 as PRHDT and CDR2 as FYEKMQ (reference sequence). The study's findings and limits: Sequencing of cDNA might inflate the share of cells that strongly express TCR. More deletions and fewer insertions at VDJ junctions were found in patients with type 1 diabetes.

Expressed TCRB transcripts got sequenced, as all isolated RNA was reverse transcribed. Profiling relied on immunoSEQ multiplex PCR, and the TCRdb table lists in-frame clones only, not all of them. The sample lists 250,000 to 350,000 clones; 9.5% to 12% were seen once. Purity exceeded 98% in all sorted populations. This clone was counted between two and nine times. As yet, its antigen is unknown. The receptor comes from a young woman in good health. The sequencing input was naive CD4+ T cells from blood. This chain uses TRBV13 with TRBJ2-1; 14 nucleotides align to TRBD2. The CDR3 loop is CASSLVLGTSGSNEQFF. In DNA, the CDR3 is TGTGCCAGCAGCTTAGTTCTGGGGACTAGCGGGAGCAATGAGCAGTTCTTC.